The 11 T cell receptor beta chains listed next were all sequenced from one sample in a study of coeliac disease (dated by TCRdb to 2022 to 2024). The receptor library was made with the immunoSEQ multiplex PCR assay. The immuneACCESS repertoire file appears here via TCRdb, limited to in-frame rearrangements. These files lack a portion of the clones; in checked studies, under half of the deficit traces to unresolved V genes, and the cause of the others is not known. The table for this sample lists about 4,000 clones; roughly three fifths of them were counted only once. In total, the top ten clones hold 5.7% of the sample. The sample consisted of lymphocytes from the gut lamina propria. The meaning of the sample's cell subset or site label: lamina propria cell (LPC) fraction of small intestinal biopsy. The source of these receptors is a man in his 70s without celiac disease.

The gene calls are TRBV19 and TRBJ1-2; no reliable D call. CDR1 and CDR2 (germline): LNHDA, SQIVND (reference sequence). This CDR3 has 15 amino acids. The V and J ends lost 10 bases and 4 bases respectively, with 22 bases between them. This CDR3 is CATVSGGYASYGYTF. In nucleotides, the CDR3 is TGTGCCACCGTCTCCGGCGGCTATGCTTCCTATGGCTACACCTTC. The entire variable domain, with the rest obtained from reference TRBV19 and TRBJ1-2, is as follows: DGGITQSPKYLFRKEGQNVTLSCEQNLNHDAMYWYRQDPGQGLRLIYYSQIVNDFQKGDIAEGYSVSREKKESFPLTVTSAQKNPTAFYLCATVSGGYASYGYTFGSGTRLTVV.

This chain joins TRBV5-5 and TRBJ1-5, with TRBD1 matching 10 bases. This CDR3 is 14 amino acids long. Germline V gives CDR1 SGHKS, CDR2 YYEKEE (reference sequence). The V gene end was trimmed by 5 bases and the J gene end by 5 bases; junction bases not matched to a gene: 4. DNA of the CDR3: TGTGCCAGCAGTTATGGACAGGGGGATCAGCCCCAGCATTTT. The encoded protein is CASSYGQGDQPQHF.

The chain combines TRBV2 with TRBJ2-3, with TRBD1 matching over 9 bases. CDR1 is SNHLY, CDR2 FYNNEI, per germline. The CDR3 covers 13 residues. The trim removed 4 bases at V and 5 bases at J, leaving 1 base unmatched. This CDR3 reads CASSGDREDTQYF. CDR3 DNA sequence: TGTGCCAGCAGTGGGGACAGGGAAGATACGCAGTATTTT. The whole variable domain, remainder taken from reference TRBV2 and TRBJ2-3, is EPEVTQTPSHQVTQMGQEVILRCVPISNHLYFYWYRQILGQKVEFLVSFYNNEISEKSEIFDDQFSVERPDGSNFTLKIRSTKLEDSAMYFCASSGDREDTQYFGPGTRLTVL.

The J gene is TRBJ1-2, the V gene TRBV7-2; D uncertain. Trimming removed 3 bases from V and 7 bases from J, with 12 bases in between. Germline V gives CDR1 SGHTA, CDR2 FQGNSA. The CDR3 length is 13 residues. CDR3 nucleotides: TGTGCCAGCAGCTTTTCCACGACAAGTGGCTACACCTTC. As protein: CASSFSTTSGYTF.

The chain employs TRBV6-5 and TRBJ1-1; TRBD1 is a possible D gene (6 bases). The germline V gene encodes CDR1 MNHEY and CDR2 SVGAGI. The length of the CDR3 is 14 residues. V lost 7 bases to trimming and J lost 9 bases, with 21 bases between them. CDR3 region: CASIQSQGTGQAFF. The DNA of the CDR3 is TGTGCCAGCATCCAAAGCCAGGGTACAGGGCAAGCTTTCTTT.

The chain links TRBV6-1 to TRBJ2-7; 13 bases agree with TRBD2. The junction had 4 bases not matched to a gene; V was cut back by 6 bases and J by 2 bases. The CDR3 totals 15 residues. The germline CDR1 and CDR2 sequences are MNHNS and SASEGT. This chain's CDR3 is CASRHGTSGAYEQYF. CDR3 nucleotide sequence: TGTGCCAGCAGGCATGGGACTAGCGGGGCCTACGAGCAGTACTTC.

The gene calls are TRBV5-1 and TRBJ1-1; TRBD1 matches at 10 bases. CDR3 length equals 16 residues. The trim removed 0 bases at V and 4 bases at J, leaving 6 bases unmatched. From germline, CDR1 is SGHRS and CDR2 YFSETQ. CDR3 residues: CASSLATGTGATEAFF. In nucleotides, the CDR3 is TGCGCCAGCAGCTTGGCCACCGGGACAGGGGCCACTGAAGCTTTCTTT.

This chain links TRBV28 with TRBJ1-2; D gene ambiguous. The length of the CDR3 is 15 residues. Germline V lookup: CDR1 MDHEN, CDR2 SYDVKM. V shed 7 bases and J shed 5 bases, with 20 bases lying between them. CDR3 nucleotide sequence: TGTGCCAGCACCCCTACATTACAGTTCCCTTATGGCTACACCTTC. Encoded protein: CASTPTLQFPYGYTF.

The chain combines TRBV5-8 with TRBJ2-3; TRBD2 aligns across 7 bases. The CDR3 has 15 amino acids. The germline gives CDR1 SGHTS, CDR2 YDEGEE. Trimming at V came to 0 bases and at J to 3 bases, leaving 4 bases not matched to a gene. The DNA for the CDR3 is TGTGCCAGCAGCTTGGACGGGGGGTCTACAGATACGCAGTATTTT. This encodes CASSLDGGSTDTQYF.

This rearrangement joins TRBV6-5 to TRBJ2-7; the match to TRBD2 covers 8 bases. This CDR3 spans 15 amino acids. The trim removed 2 bases at V and 0 bases at J, leaving 3 bases unmatched. Germline CDR1 is MNHEY and CDR2 is SVGAGI. CDR3 residues: CASSYGAGASYEQYF. CDR3 nucleotides: TGTGCCAGCAGTTACGGAGCGGGGGCCTCCTACGAGCAGTACTTC.

This rearrangement joins TRBV14 to TRBJ2-1; 15 positions agree with TRBD2. The V segment lost 2 bases and the J segment 6 bases; nucleotides outside the gene matches: 8. The germline gives CDR1 SGHDN, CDR2 FVKESK. The CDR3 extends over 18 amino acids. The DNA for the CDR3 is TGTGCCAGCAGCCAAAACGGACTAGCGGGGGGGCGGTCCAATGAGCAGTTCTTC. Its protein is CASSQNGLAGGRSNEQFF.